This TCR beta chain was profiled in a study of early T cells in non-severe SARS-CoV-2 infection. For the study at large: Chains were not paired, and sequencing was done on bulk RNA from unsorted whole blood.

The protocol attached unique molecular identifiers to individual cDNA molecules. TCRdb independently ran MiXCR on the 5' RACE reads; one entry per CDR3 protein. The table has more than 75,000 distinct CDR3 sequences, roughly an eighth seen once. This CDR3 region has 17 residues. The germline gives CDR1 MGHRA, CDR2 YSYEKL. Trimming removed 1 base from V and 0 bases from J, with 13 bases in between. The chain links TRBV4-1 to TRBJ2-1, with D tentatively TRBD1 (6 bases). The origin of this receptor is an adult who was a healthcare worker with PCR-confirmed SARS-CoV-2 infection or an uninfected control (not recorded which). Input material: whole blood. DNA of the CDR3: TGCGCCAGCAGCCAAGGTGAGGGGGTGAGCTCCTACAATGAGCAGTTCTTC. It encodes CASSQGEGVSSYNEQFF.